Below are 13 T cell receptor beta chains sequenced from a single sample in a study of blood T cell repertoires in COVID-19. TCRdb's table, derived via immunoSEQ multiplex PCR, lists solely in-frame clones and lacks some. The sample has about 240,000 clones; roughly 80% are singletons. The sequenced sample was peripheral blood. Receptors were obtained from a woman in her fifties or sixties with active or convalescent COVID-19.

CDR3 sequence reads: CASSRQRGPYEQYF. For the CDR3, the DNA is TGTGCCAGCAGTAGACAAAGGGGGCCCTACGAGCAGTACTTC. The V and J genes are TRBV6-5 and TRBJ2-7; 7 positions match TRBD1. The V and J ends lost 5 bases and 2 bases, in that order; junction bases with no gene match: 6. Germline V CDR1 and CDR2: MNHEY, SVGAGI. The CDR3 spans 14 residues.

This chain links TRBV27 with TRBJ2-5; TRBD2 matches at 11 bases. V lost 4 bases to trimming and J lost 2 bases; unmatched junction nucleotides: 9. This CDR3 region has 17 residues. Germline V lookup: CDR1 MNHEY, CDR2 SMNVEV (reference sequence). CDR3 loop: CASSSPSSGGLQETQYF. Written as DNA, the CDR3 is TGTGCCAGCAGTTCCCCGTCTAGCGGGGGGCTTCAAGAGACCCAGTACTTC.

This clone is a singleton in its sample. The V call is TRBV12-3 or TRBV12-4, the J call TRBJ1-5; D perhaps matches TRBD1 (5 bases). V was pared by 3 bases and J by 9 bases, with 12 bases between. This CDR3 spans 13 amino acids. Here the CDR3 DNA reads TGTGCCAGCAGTTTGGGGGGGGTTACGCCCCAGCATTTT. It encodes CASSLGGVTPQHF.

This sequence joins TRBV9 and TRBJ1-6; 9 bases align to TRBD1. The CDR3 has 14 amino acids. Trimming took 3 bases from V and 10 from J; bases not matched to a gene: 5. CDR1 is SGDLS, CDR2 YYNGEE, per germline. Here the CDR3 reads CASSELTGGSPLHF. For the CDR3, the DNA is TGTGCCAGCAGCGAGCTGACAGGGGGATCACCCCTCCACTTT. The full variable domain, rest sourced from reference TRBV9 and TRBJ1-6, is DSGVTQTPKHLITATGQRVTLRCSPRSGDLSVYWYQQSLDQGLQFLIQYYNGEERAKGNILERFSAQQFPDLHSELNLSSLELGDSALYFCASSELTGGSPLHFGNGTRLTVT.

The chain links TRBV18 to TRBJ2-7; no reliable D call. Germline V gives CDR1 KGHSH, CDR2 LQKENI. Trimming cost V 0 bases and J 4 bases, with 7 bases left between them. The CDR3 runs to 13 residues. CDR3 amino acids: CASSPPAGYEQYF. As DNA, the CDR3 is TGTGCCAGCTCACCACCGGCAGGTTACGAGCAGTACTTC. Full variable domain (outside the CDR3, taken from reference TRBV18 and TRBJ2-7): NAGVMQNPRHLVRRRGQEARLRCSPMKGHSHVYWYRQLPEEGLKFMVYLQKENIIDESGMPKERFSAEFPKEGPSILRIQQVVRGDSAAYFCASSPPAGYEQYFGPGTRLTVT.

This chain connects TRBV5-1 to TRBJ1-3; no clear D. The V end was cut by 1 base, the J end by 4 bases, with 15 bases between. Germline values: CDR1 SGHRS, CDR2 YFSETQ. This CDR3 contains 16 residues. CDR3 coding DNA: TGCGCCAGCAGCTTGAGCGGCCTCGACCAGGGAAACACCATATATTTT. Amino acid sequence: CASSLSGLDQGNTIYF. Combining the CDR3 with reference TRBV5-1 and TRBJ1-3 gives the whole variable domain KAGVTQTPRYLIKTRGQQVTLSCSPISGHRSVSWYQQTPGQGLQFLFEYFSETQRNKGNFPGRFSGRQFSNSRSEMNVSTLELGDSALYLCASSLSGLDQGNTIYFGEGSWLTVV.

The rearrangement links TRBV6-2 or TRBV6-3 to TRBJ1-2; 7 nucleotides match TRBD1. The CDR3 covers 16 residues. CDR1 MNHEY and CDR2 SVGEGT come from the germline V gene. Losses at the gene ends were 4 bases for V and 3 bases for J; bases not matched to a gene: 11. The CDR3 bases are TGTGCCAGCAGTTTGGAGCTGGGGGGACAGTACTATGGCTACACCTTC. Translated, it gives CASSLELGGQYYGYTF.

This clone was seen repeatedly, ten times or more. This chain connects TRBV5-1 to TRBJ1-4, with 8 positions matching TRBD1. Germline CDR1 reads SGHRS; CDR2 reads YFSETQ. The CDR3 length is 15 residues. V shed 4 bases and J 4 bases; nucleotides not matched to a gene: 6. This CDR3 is CASSTQGGGNEKLFF. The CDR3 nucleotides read TGCGCCAGCAGCACACAGGGGGGAGGTAATGAAAAACTGTTTTTT.

CDR3 residues: CASSARPVFSSYNEQFF. In DNA, the CDR3 is TGTGCCAGCAGTGCTCGTCCGGTTTTTAGCTCCTACAATGAGCAGTTCTTC. V is TRBV6-1 and J is TRBJ2-1; D remains ambiguous. This CDR3 has 17 amino acids. The V end was cut by 4 bases, the J end by 0 bases, with 16 bases between. Germline V gives CDR1 MNHNS, CDR2 SASEGT.

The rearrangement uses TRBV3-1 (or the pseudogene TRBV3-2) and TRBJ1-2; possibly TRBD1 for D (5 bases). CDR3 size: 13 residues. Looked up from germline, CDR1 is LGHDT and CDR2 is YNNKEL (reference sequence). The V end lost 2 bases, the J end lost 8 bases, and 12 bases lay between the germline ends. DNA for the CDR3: TGTGCCAGCAGCCAATCCCAGGGAAACGGCTACACCTTC. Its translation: CASSQSQGNGYTF.

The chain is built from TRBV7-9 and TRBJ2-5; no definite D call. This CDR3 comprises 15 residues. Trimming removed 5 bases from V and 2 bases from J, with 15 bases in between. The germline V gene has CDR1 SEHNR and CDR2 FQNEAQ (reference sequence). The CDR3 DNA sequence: TGTGCCAGCAGCCCGCTAAATGGTCCGCAAGAGACCCAGTACTTC. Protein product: CASSPLNGPQETQYF. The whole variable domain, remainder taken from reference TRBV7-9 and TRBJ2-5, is DTGVSQNPRHKITKRGQNVTFRCDPISEHNRLYWYRQTLGQGPEFLTYFQNEAQLEKSRLLSDRFSAERPKGSFSTLEIQRTEQGDSAMYLCASSPLNGPQETQYFGPGTRLLVL.

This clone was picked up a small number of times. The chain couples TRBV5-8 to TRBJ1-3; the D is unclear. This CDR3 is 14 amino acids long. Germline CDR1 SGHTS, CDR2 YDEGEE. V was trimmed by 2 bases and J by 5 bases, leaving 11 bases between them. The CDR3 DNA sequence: TGTGCCAGCAGCTTTCCGGGAGTACGAAACACCATATATTTT. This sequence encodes CASSFPGVRNTIYF.

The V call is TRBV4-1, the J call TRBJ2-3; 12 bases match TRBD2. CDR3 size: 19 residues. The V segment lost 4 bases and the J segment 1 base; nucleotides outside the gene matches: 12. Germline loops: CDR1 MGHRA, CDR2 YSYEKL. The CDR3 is CASSLSASGGAPRTDTQYF. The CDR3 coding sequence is TGCGCCAGCAGCCTCTCGGCTAGCGGGGGGGCCCCACGCACAGATACGCAGTATTTT.